The clone carrying this T cell receptor (beta chain) was observed a few times. Clinical histories supplied by participants themselves formed the basis of cohort assignment. Libraries were prepared by immunoSEQ multiplex PCR; TCRdb keeps only in-frame clonotypes and omits some of them. The sample lists 200,000 to 250,000 clones, under 90% seen once, with 1.5% to 2% in the top ten. The data belong to a study of blood T cell repertoires in COVID-19. Germline CDR1 reads SGHNT; CDR2 reads YENEEA. The V gene lost 1 base and the J gene lost 3 bases, with 12 bases spanning the gap. There are 15 residues in the CDR3.

This chain connects TRBV11-3 to TRBJ1-2; no definite D call. Sequenced material: PBMCs or T cells enriched from blood (not recorded which). The receptor's source is a man in his sixties who had recovered from COVID-19. Here the CDR3 reads CASSLGTVSHYGYTF. The CDR3 DNA reads TGTGCCAGCAGCTTAGGCACAGTGAGTCACTATGGCTACACCTTC.